Below, 11 T cell receptor beta chains from the same sample are listed, as sequenced in a study of cytomegalovirus exposure and HLA in healthy donors. Primers: 60 Vbeta forward and 13 Jbeta reverse. Method: immunoSEQ multiplex PCR; TCRdb's copy keeps in-frame clones and lacks some. The table records around 130,000 clones, around 67% of them present only once. Material: PBMCs. These receptors all stem from a middle-aged woman in good health and CMV-seropositive.

V is TRBV2 and J is TRBJ2-1; 9 bases fit TRBD1. This CDR3 contains 14 residues. CDR1 and CDR2 from the germline V gene are SNHLY and FYNNEI. With V trimmed by 6 bases and J by 10 bases, 10 bases remained unmatched. This CDR3 reads CASRSSGQGIEQFF. The CDR3 DNA follows: TGTGCCAGCAGGAGCTCGGGACAGGGAATAGAGCAGTTCTTC.

This chain joins TRBV10-3 and TRBJ1-2, with a weak D call TRBD1 (6 bases). CDR1 is ENHRY and CDR2 is SYGVKD in the germline V gene. The CDR3 spans 15 residues. V lost 6 bases to trimming and J lost 7 bases, with 21 bases between them. As DNA, the CDR3 is TGTGCCATCAGCCCCACCGTAGTACAGGGCTCTGGCTACACCTTC. Amino acid sequence: CAISPTVVQGSGYTF.

There are a few counts of this clone. The chain combines TRBV9 with TRBJ2-5; 10 bases map to TRBD2. In germline, CDR1 is SGDLS, CDR2 YYNGEE. The CDR3 loop spans 17 amino acids. Unmatched junction bases numbered 7, after V lost 1 base and J lost 1 base. The CDR3 here is CASSVSISGGTQETQYF. The CDR3 DNA is TGTGCCAGCAGCGTATCCATTAGCGGGGGGACCCAAGAGACCCAGTACTTC.

V gene TRBV30 combines with J gene TRBJ1-1; weak D call: TRBD1 (5 bases). The CDR3 covers 15 residues. Between the trimmed V and J ends, which lost 7 bases and 4 bases, there was a span of 22 bases. The V gene's germline CDR1 is GTSNPN and CDR2 SVGIG (reference sequence). The CDR3 coding sequence is TGTGCCTCCCTATGGGGTGGGGGGACGTTCACTGAAGCTTTCTTT. Protein product: CASLWGGGTFTEAFF.

The chain carries TRBV4-1 and TRBJ2-7, with 7 bases lining up with TRBD1. The CDR3 has 16 amino acids. With 4 bases clipped from V and 3 bases from J, the junction kept 12 bases outside the gene matches. Per the germline V gene, CDR1 is MGHRA and CDR2 is YSYEKL. The CDR3 nucleotides are TGCGCCAGCAGCCCTCACCCACAGGGGAAGGGCTACGAGCAGTACTTC. This translates into CASSPHPQGKGYEQYF.

The chain carries TRBV18 and TRBJ1-1; D call uncertain. The V gene's germline CDR1 is KGHSH and CDR2 LQKENI. The CDR3 is 13 amino acids. V lost 1 base and J 1 base, leaving 4 bases between the germline ends. CDR3 DNA: TGTGCCAGCTCACCACTCAGGAACACTGAAGCTTTCTTT. Protein: CASSPLRNTEAFF.

The chain recombines TRBV19 with TRBJ1-5, with D possibly TRBD1 on 5 matching bases. The germline V gene encodes CDR1 LNHDA and CDR2 SQIVND (reference sequence). The germline V and J ends were trimmed by 3 bases and 4 bases, with 16 bases remaining between them. This CDR3 is built from 16 residues. The CDR3 protein is CASSISGQGDNQPQHF. Written as DNA, the CDR3 is TGTGCCAGTAGTATTAGTGGGCAGGGTGATAATCAGCCCCAGCATTTT.

The chain uses TRBV19 and TRBJ1-1; TRBD1 might be the D (5 bases). The length of the CDR3 is 15 residues. From germline, CDR1 is LNHDA and CDR2 SQIVND (reference sequence). The V end was cut by 4 bases, the J end by 7 bases, with 19 bases between. CDR3: CASSTSGGGRSEAFF. The CDR3 DNA follows: TGTGCCAGTAGTACCAGCGGGGGGGGAAGGAGTGAAGCTTTCTTT.

The chain is built from TRBV27 and TRBJ2-5, with 9 bases lining up with TRBD2. J lost 8 bases, V lost 5 bases, and 6 bases had no gene match. CDR1 is MNHEY, CDR2 SMNVEV, per germline (reference sequence). This CDR3 region has 13 residues. The CDR3, as DNA: TGTGCCAGCAGTCCGGGACTAGCTTGCACCCAGTACTTC. This gives the protein CASSPGLACTQYF.

This clone was picked up a small number of times. The CDR3 reads CASGRGTDTGELFF. The CDR3 region has the DNA TGTGCCAGCGGACGCGGGACAGATACCGGGGAGCTGTTTTTT. The chain couples TRBV28 to TRBJ2-2, with D possibly matching TRBD1 (7 bases). CDR1 is MDHEN, CDR2 SYDVKM, per germline. V lost 8 bases, J lost 5 bases, and 15 bases lay in between. The CDR3 loop spans 14 amino acids. Variable domain in full (rest from reference TRBV28 and TRBJ2-2): DVKVTQSSRYLVKRTGEKVFLECVQDMDHENMFWYRQDPGLGLRLIYFSYDVKMKEKGDIPEGYSVSREKKERFSLILESASTNQTSMYLCASGRGTDTGELFFGEGSRLTVL.

V gene TRBV7-3 combines with J gene TRBJ1-1; 7 bases map to TRBD1. CDR1 SGHTA and CDR2 FQGTGA come from the germline V gene. Trimming cost V 6 bases and J 4 bases; bases outside gene matches: 8. There are 14 residues in the CDR3. This chain's CDR3 is CASRVTGAGTEAFF. CDR3 nucleotide sequence: TGTGCCAGCAGGGTTACAGGGGCTGGCACTGAAGCTTTCTTT.